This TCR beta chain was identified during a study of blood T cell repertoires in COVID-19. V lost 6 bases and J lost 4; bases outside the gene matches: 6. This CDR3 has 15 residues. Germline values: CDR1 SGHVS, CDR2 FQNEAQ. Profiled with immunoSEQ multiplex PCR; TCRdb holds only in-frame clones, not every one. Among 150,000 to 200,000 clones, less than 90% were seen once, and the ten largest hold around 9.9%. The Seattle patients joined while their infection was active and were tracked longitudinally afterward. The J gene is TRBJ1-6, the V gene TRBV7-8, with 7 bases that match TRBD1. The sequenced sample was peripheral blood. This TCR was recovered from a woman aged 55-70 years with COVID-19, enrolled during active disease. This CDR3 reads CASRSTTGYNSPLHF. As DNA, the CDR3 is TGTGCCAGCAGATCTACGACAGGGTATAATTCACCCCTCCACTTT.